One and the same sample provided the 16 T cell receptor beta chains below, sequenced in a study of T cell clonotyping in hematopoietic cell transplantation. Measured with immunoSEQ multiplex PCR; TCRdb has only the in-frame clones, and not every one. The data contain about 8,900 clones, more than 85% of them seen just once; the ten biggest clones take up around 5.4%. The sequencing here drew on PBMCs, taken 100 days after allogeneic stem cell transplant. The receptor source for this set is a male patient in his fifties who had an allogeneic stem cell transplant from a related donor, so T cells may come from the graft donor. Some clones in this sample may be carry-over from other donors' samples.

This rearrangement joins TRBV5-1 to TRBJ1-1, with D perhaps matching TRBD1 (6 bases). The germline CDR1 and CDR2 sequences are SGHRS and YFSETQ. Trimming left V 0 bases short and J 0 bases short, with 9 bases between. The CDR3 has 15 residues. In nucleotides, the CDR3 is TGCGCCAGCAGCTTGGTACCAGGGGTGAACACTGAAGCTTTCTTT. Protein product: CASSLVPGVNTEAFF.

The chain employs TRBV29-1 and TRBJ2-7, with D perhaps TRBD1 (7 bases). Trimming pared 7 bases from V and 0 bases from J, leaving 16 bases between. CDR1 is SQVTM and CDR2 is ANQGSEA in the germline V gene. The CDR3 covers 14 residues. In DNA form, the CDR3 reads TGCAGCGACAACAGGGGAGGAAACTCCTACGAGCAGTACTTC. It encodes CSDNRGGNSYEQYF.

The chain combines TRBV10-3 with TRBJ2-5; tentatively, D is TRBD1 (6 bases). The CDR3 has 13 amino acids. Deletions cut 5 bases from V and 4 bases from J, with 11 bases between. Germline values: CDR1 ENHRY, CDR2 SYGVKD. In DNA, the CDR3 is TGTGCCATCAGTACAGGGTTTCGAGAGACCCAGTACTTC. It encodes CAISTGFRETQYF.

The chain employs TRBV5-6 and TRBJ1-5; D gene ambiguous. The V and J ends lost 1 base and 5 bases respectively, with 7 bases between them. This CDR3 is 13 amino acids long. Looked up from germline, CDR1 is SGHDT and CDR2 is YYEEEE. The chain's CDR3 is CASSLHSDQPQHF. CDR3 DNA: TGTGCCAGCAGCTTGCACTCCGATCAGCCCCAGCATTTT.

The chain joins TRBV28 to TRBJ2-3; D ambiguous. The CDR3 is made up of 11 amino acids. Germline CDR1 and CDR2: MDHEN and SYDVKM. Trimming removed 4 bases from V and 7 bases from J, with 6 bases in between. CDR3 coding DNA: TGTGCCAGCAGTTCAGTGAATACGCAGTATTTT. This gives the protein CASSSVNTQYF.

The chain couples TRBV30 to TRBJ1-1; D gene uncertain. V dropped 0 bases and J dropped 5 bases, with 16 bases sitting between them. CDR1 is GTSNPN, CDR2 SVGIG, per germline (reference sequence). The CDR3 length is 15 residues. The CDR3 protein is CAWSVGSRMGTEAFF. CDR3 nucleotides: TGTGCCTGGAGTGTCGGGTCGAGGATGGGAACTGAAGCTTTCTTT.

The chain couples TRBV5-4 to TRBJ2-7, with D hard to call. The ends were cut back, 0 bases at V and 0 bases at J, with 7 bases in the middle. The CDR3 covers 14 residues. Germline CDR1 SGHNT, CDR2 YYREEE (reference sequence). This CDR3 is CASSLGPDSYEQYF. The CDR3, as DNA: TGTGCCAGCAGCTTGGGCCCGGACTCCTACGAGCAGTACTTC. The whole variable domain, remainder taken from reference TRBV5-4 and TRBJ2-7, is ETGVTQSPTHLIKTRGQQVTLRCSSQSGHNTVSWYQQALGQGPQFIFQYYREEENGRGNFPPRFSGLQFPNYSSELNVNALELDDSALYLCASSLGPDSYEQYFGPGTRLTVT.

This clone was detected a few times. The genes are TRBV7-2 and TRBJ1-6, with no clear D. The length of the CDR3 is 14 residues. Trimming left V 3 bases short and J 4 bases short, with 7 bases between. The germline CDR1 and CDR2 sequences are SGHTA and FQGNSA. In DNA, the CDR3 is TGTGCCAGCAGCTTGACTTCTTATAATTCACCCCTCCACTTT. As protein: CASSLTSYNSPLHF. The full variable domain, in which reference TRBV7-2 and TRBJ1-6 provide the parts outside the CDR3, is GAGVSQSPSNKVTEKGKDVELRCDPISGHTALYWYRQSLGQGLEFLIYFQGNSAPDKSGLPSDRFSAERTGGSVSTLTIQRTQQEDSAVYLCASSLTSYNSPLHFGNGTRLTVT.

The J gene is TRBJ2-7, the V gene TRBV27, with D possibly matching TRBD2 (6 bases). The CDR3 covers 15 residues. Between the trimmed V and J ends, which lost 6 bases and 0 bases, there was a span of 15 bases. CDR1 and CDR2 from the germline V gene are MNHEY and SMNVEV (reference sequence). The CDR3 sequence is CASSRPGTLSYEQYF. In nucleotides, the CDR3 is TGTGCCAGCAGCCGCCCGGGGACTCTCTCCTACGAGCAGTACTTC.

V usage is TRBV9 and J usage is TRBJ1-2, with D possibly TRBD1 on 5 matching bases. Germline CDR1 and CDR2: SGDLS and YYNGEE. The CDR3 loop spans 19 amino acids. Trimming left V 3 bases short and J 7 bases short, with 31 bases between. The CDR3 region has the DNA TGTGCCAGCAGCGGATTCGCCGCGGACATAGGATCCCAAAGAGGTGGCTACACCTTC. Protein sequence: CASSGFAADIGSQRGGYTF.

Details on this clone: The junction departs from germline at one end; a sequencing error may be responsible. The chain links TRBV7-7 to TRBJ2-2, with 14 bases that match TRBD2. This CDR3 comprises 18 residues. The germline V gene has CDR1 SSHAT and CDR2 FNYEAQ (reference sequence). The CDR3 coding sequence is TGTGCTAGCAGCCCCCTGACTAGCGGGGGGGGCTTTTCCGTGGAGCTGTTTTTT. Its protein is CASSPLTSGGGFSVELFF.

The chain recombines TRBV7-2 with TRBJ2-2, with 7 bases identical to TRBD1. Germline values: CDR1 SGHTA, CDR2 FQGNSA. The CDR3 contains 17 residues. V lost 5 bases, J lost 6 bases, and 15 bases stayed unmatched. Here the CDR3 reads CASSPSPDRFFAGELFF. The CDR3 DNA is TGTGCCAGCAGCCCTAGCCCGGACAGGTTTTTTGCCGGGGAGCTGTTTTTT. Complete variable domain (other parts from reference TRBV7-2 and TRBJ2-2): GAGVSQSPSNKVTEKGKDVELRCDPISGHTALYWYRQSLGQGLEFLIYFQGNSAPDKSGLPSDRFSAERTGGSVSTLTIQRTQQEDSAVYLCASSPSPDRFFAGELFFGEGSRLTVL.

This rearrangement joins TRBV5-6 to TRBJ2-7, with a tentative D call TRBD2 (5 bases). V lost 4 bases, J lost 2 bases, and 13 bases lay in between. The CDR3 has 14 amino acids. Germline CDR1 reads SGHDT; CDR2 reads YYEEEE. The CDR3 loop reads CASSRHGSAYEQYF. The CDR3, as DNA: TGTGCCAGCAGCCGACATGGTAGCGCCTACGAGCAGTACTTC.

The chain links TRBV7-8 to TRBJ1-4; D is perhaps TRBD1 (6 bases). Germline V gene data show CDR1 as SGHVS and CDR2 as FQNEAQ. CDR3 length: 15 amino acids. V was cut by 0 bases and J by 3 bases, with 8 bases left in between. The CDR3 sequence: CASSLATGSNEKLFF. Written as DNA, the CDR3 is TGTGCCAGCAGCTTAGCGACAGGCTCTAATGAAAAACTGTTTTTT. Full variable domain (rest looked up from reference TRBV7-8 and TRBJ1-4): GAGVSQSPRYKVAKRGQDVALRCDPISGHVSLFWYQQALGQGPEFLTYFQNEAQLDKSGLPSDRFFAERPEGSVSTLKIQRTQQEDSAVYLCASSLATGSNEKLFFGSGTQLSVL.

CDR3 DNA: TGTGCCAGCAGCCGACAGGGAAATCAGCCCCAGCATTTT. Translating gives CASSRQGNQPQHF. The chain joins TRBV7-2 to TRBJ1-5; 7 positions match TRBD1. This CDR3 region has 13 residues. Germline V CDR1 and CDR2: SGHTA, FQGNSA. Trimming took 5 bases from V and 4 from J; bases not matched to a gene: 2.

This chain connects TRBV2 to TRBJ1-5; 7 bases fit TRBD1. The CDR3 runs to 14 residues. Trimming at V came to 5 bases and at J to 7 bases, leaving 8 bases not matched to a gene. The germline gives CDR1 SNHLY, CDR2 FYNNEI. This CDR3 is CASSKGAGGQPQHF. CDR3 sequence (DNA): TGTGCCAGCAGTAAGGGGGCAGGAGGCCAGCCCCAGCATTTT.